Below are 28 T cell receptor beta chains sequenced from a single sample in a study of shared clonotypes between healthy human individuals. Sequencing was performed with immunoSEQ multiplex PCR; in TCRdb, only in-frame clones are kept and a portion is missing. The top ten hold about 0.39% of the sample, which has about 2.4 million clones, approximately 93% seen once. Input material: naive CD4+ T cells from PBMCs. Subset noted: CD45RA+ positively selected. The receptors shown here come from a man between 18 and 29 years old in good health. Some clones in this sample may be carry-over from other donors' samples.

This chain connects TRBV9 to TRBJ2-1; the match to TRBD1 covers 7 bases. Losses at the gene ends were 7 bases for V and 4 bases for J; bases not matched to a gene: 11. This CDR3 is 15 amino acids long. CDR1 and CDR2 from the germline V gene are SGDLS and YYNGEE. In DNA form, the CDR3 reads TGTGCCAGCGGTCCTACAGGGGTACCTTACAATGAGCAGTTCTTC. It yields the protein CASGPTGVPYNEQFF.

This chain joins TRBV5-1 and TRBJ2-5; 10 bases are shared with TRBD1. Germline CDR1 and CDR2: SGHRS and YFSETQ. With 3 bases clipped from V and 6 bases from J, the junction kept 11 bases outside the gene matches. This CDR3 is 16 amino acids long. CDR3 sequence (DNA): TGCGCCAGCAGCTCACCCGGGGACAGGGGCAGAAAGACCCAGTACTTC. Encoded protein: CASSSPGDRGRKTQYF.

Only a few counts were recorded for this clone. This rearrangement joins TRBV11-2 to TRBJ1-1; no clear D. The germline V gene has CDR1 SGHAT and CDR2 FQNNGV. The V and J ends lost 5 bases and 4 bases respectively, with 14 bases between them. The CDR3 sequence is 14 residues long. CDR3 region: CASSTGIAGTEAFF. CDR3 bases: TGTGCCAGCAGCACGGGGATAGCAGGCACTGAAGCTTTCTTT.

The chain recombines TRBV7-7 with TRBJ2-7, with D tentatively TRBD1 (7 bases). V was cut by 1 base and J by 5 bases, with 12 bases left in between. The germline V gene has CDR1 SSHAT and CDR2 FNYEAQ (reference sequence). The CDR3 totals 14 residues. The CDR3 loop reads CASSLGSGGHEQYF. CDR3 DNA sequence: TGTGCCAGCAGCTTAGGTTCAGGGGGGCACGAGCAGTACTTC.

The chain links TRBV11-2 to TRBJ2-2; 7 positions match TRBD1. Trimming took 6 bases from V and 6 from J; bases not matched to a gene: 10. This CDR3 comprises 15 residues. In germline, CDR1 is SGHAT, CDR2 FQNNGV. The CDR3 spells CASRVTGTVSGELFF. The CDR3 bases are TGTGCCAGCAGAGTAACCGGGACAGTGTCCGGGGAGCTGTTTTTT.

This chain uses TRBV2 with TRBJ2-5; tentative D call: TRBD2 (5 bases). The CDR3 sequence is 15 residues long. Trimming shortened V by 6 bases and J by 1 base, and 15 bases separated the two germline ends. Germline CDR1 is SNHLY and CDR2 is FYNNEI. The chain's CDR3 is CASRGSWTGQETQYF. The CDR3 region has the DNA TGTGCCAGCAGGGGGAGCTGGACGGGCCAAGAGACCCAGTACTTC.

The chain has TRBV29-1 and TRBJ1-1; 7 bases agree with TRBD1. Trimming took 7 bases from V and 1 from J; bases not matched to a gene: 6. CDR1 and CDR2 (germline): SQVTM, ANQGSEA. There are 13 residues in the CDR3. The CDR3 nucleotides are TGCAGCGCCGGGACAGCTCCGAACACTGAAGCTTTCTTT. This gives the protein CSAGTAPNTEAFF.

Only one count was recorded for this clone. V is TRBV4-1 and J is TRBJ1-5, with 7 positions matching TRBD1. Germline CDR1 MGHRA, CDR2 YSYEKL. The CDR3 loop spans 16 amino acids. After removal of 1 base from V and 4 bases from J, the junction contained 7 bases not matched to a gene. The CDR3 region has the DNA TGCGCCAGCAGCCAAGGTTGGGACAGAAGGAATCAGCCCCAGCATTTT. Its protein product is CASSQGWDRRNQPQHF.

The V gene is TRBV6-6, the J gene TRBJ2-7, with D tentatively TRBD1 (6 bases). The germline V gene has CDR1 MNHNY and CDR2 SVGAGI (reference sequence). The length of the CDR3 is 15 residues. Trimming pared 2 bases from V and 2 bases from J, leaving 13 bases between. The CDR3 loop reads CASSYPTGKTYEQYF. The CDR3 DNA follows: TGTGCCAGCAGTTACCCGACAGGCAAGACCTACGAGCAGTACTTC.

This chain connects TRBV2 to TRBJ1-1; TRBD1 matches 10 bases. V lost 3 bases, J lost 4 bases, and 5 bases stayed unmatched. CDR1 is SNHLY and CDR2 is FYNNEI in the germline V gene. The CDR3 runs to 15 residues. The CDR3 nucleotides read TGTGCCAGCAGTGACCGACAGGGGGCGAGCACTGAAGCTTTCTTT. Its translation is CASSDRQGASTEAFF. Combining the CDR3 with reference TRBV2 and TRBJ1-1 gives the whole variable domain EPEVTQTPSHQVTQMGQEVILRCVPISNHLYFYWYRQILGQKVEFLVSFYNNEISEKSEIFDDQFSVERPDGSNFTLKIRSTKLEDSAMYFCASSDRQGASTEAFFGQGTRLTVV.

The rearrangement uses TRBV2 and TRBJ2-7; TRBD1 aligns across 8 bases. This CDR3 region has 14 residues. The J segment lost 3 bases and the V segment lost 3 bases, leaving 4 bases of the junction unmatched. Germline V lookup: CDR1 SNHLY, CDR2 FYNNEI. The CDR3 protein is CASSDQGAIYEQYF. DNA of the CDR3: TGTGCCAGCAGTGATCAGGGGGCTATCTACGAGCAGTACTTC.

The chain joins TRBV5-1 to TRBJ1-6; the D is unclear. Trimming removed 0 bases at V and 14 bases at J, with 24 bases between. Germline CDR1 SGHRS, CDR2 YFSETQ. The CDR3 consists of 17 residues. CDR3 residues: CASSLGMGSPPTSSLHF. The CDR3 DNA sequence: TGCGCCAGCAGCTTGGGGATGGGATCACCTCCTACTTCGTCCCTCCACTTT.

The rearrangement links TRBV12-5 to TRBJ1-5; a weak D match, TRBD1 (5 bases). This CDR3 contains 16 residues. Germline CDR1 reads LGHNT; CDR2 reads FRNRAP. With 5 bases removed from V and 0 bases from J, the gap between germline ends came to 14 bases. As DNA, the CDR3 is TGTGCTAGTGGTCCGGGACCGGTGAATAGCAATCAGCCCCAGCATTTT. Translating it yields CASGPGPVNSNQPQHF. Full variable domain (remainder filled in from reference TRBV12-5 and TRBJ1-5): DARVTQTPRHKVTEMGQEVTMRCQPILGHNTVFWYRQTMMQGLELLAYFRNRAPLDDSGMPKDRFSAEMPDATLATLKIQPSEPRDSAVYFCASGPGPVNSNQPQHFGDGTRLSIL.

Regarding this clone: The sample carries other DNA sequences with the same CDR3. The gene calls are TRBV28 and TRBJ2-5, with 11 bases identical to TRBD1. Germline loops: CDR1 MDHEN, CDR2 SYDVKM. V was pared by 6 bases and J by 1 base, with 4 bases of the junction left unmatched. This CDR3 is 15 amino acids long. The CDR3 DNA follows: TGTGCCAGCAGCCCCGGGACAGGGGGCCAAGAGACCCAGTACTTC. Translating gives CASSPGTGGQETQYF.

The chain links TRBV4-1 to TRBJ2-5, with 7 bases matching TRBD2. Germline CDR1 MGHRA, CDR2 YSYEKL. J was trimmed by 3 bases and V by 1 base; bases with no gene match: 20. CDR3 size: 20 residues. The CDR3 spells CASSQGWGKLLAAFEETQYF. CDR3 nucleotide sequence: TGCGCCAGCAGCCAAGGTTGGGGAAAGCTCCTAGCGGCTTTCGAAGAGACCCAGTACTTC.

This chain uses TRBV27 with TRBJ2-1; 13 bases agree with TRBD2. CDR3 length equals 15 residues. The trim removed 5 bases at V and 9 bases at J, leaving 7 bases unmatched. Germline V CDR1 and CDR2: MNHEY, SMNVEV (reference sequence). For the CDR3, the DNA is TGTGCCAGCAGTCGGACTAGCGGGAGCGCCGGTGAGCAGTTCTTC. It codes for CASSRTSGSAGEQFF.

The chain links TRBV7-9 to TRBJ1-3, with D uncertain. Between the trimmed V and J ends, which lost 2 bases and 9 bases, there was a span of 14 bases. Germline V gene data show CDR1 as SEHNR and CDR2 as FQNEAQ (reference sequence). The length of the CDR3 is 14 residues. CDR3 DNA: TGTGCCAGCAGCTTAAATGGGAAGGGTGCCACCATATATTTT. The encoded protein is CASSLNGKGATIYF.

The chain combines TRBV28 with TRBJ2-7; weak D call: TRBD1 (6 bases). CDR1 is MDHEN and CDR2 is SYDVKM in the germline V gene. With 8 bases removed from V and 2 bases from J, the gap between germline ends came to 10 bases. CDR3 length equals 12 residues. CDR3 in amino acids: CASQQGPYEQYF. DNA of the CDR3: TGTGCCAGCCAACAGGGCCCCTACGAGCAGTACTTC.

The rearrangement joins TRBV7-2 to TRBJ2-5; D gene unclear. The DNA end is more similar to TRBJ2-7, so the J call may be wrong. Germline V gene lookup returns CDR1 SGHTA and CDR2 FQGNSA. The CDR3 extends over 15 amino acids. The chain's CDR3 is CASSLLQVSSYEQYF. The CDR3 coding sequence is TGTGCCAGCAGCTTGTTGCAGGTGAGCTCCTACGAGCAGTACTTC.

The J gene is TRBJ1-2, the V gene TRBV6-4; unclear D gene. This CDR3 comprises 16 residues. V was clipped by 0 bases and J by 0 bases, with 11 bases between them. The germline V gene has CDR1 MRHNA and CDR2 SNTAGT. CDR3 bases: TGTGCCAGCAGTGACTCGAATCACCCCTCTAACTATGGCTACACCTTC. It codes for CASSDSNHPSNYGYTF.

The gene calls are TRBV7-3 and TRBJ2-1, with TRBD2 matching over 10 bases. This CDR3 region has 17 residues. Germline CDR1 reads SGHTA; CDR2 reads FQGTGA. V shed 4 bases, J shed 4 bases, and the junction held 10 bases outside the gene matches. CDR3 residues: CASSSPSGRGGYNEQFF. Here the CDR3 DNA reads TGTGCCAGCAGCTCGCCTAGCGGGAGAGGGGGTTACAATGAGCAGTTCTTC. Supplemented by reference TRBV7-3 and TRBJ2-1, the full variable domain reads GAGVSQTPSNKVTEKGKYVELRCDPISGHTALYWYRQSLGQGPEFLIYFQGTGAADDSGLPNDRFFAVRPEGSVSTLKIQRTERGDSAVYLCASSSPSGRGGYNEQFFGPGTRLTVL.

The genes are TRBV2 and TRBJ2-2; D may be TRBD1 (7 bases). The CDR3 totals 15 residues. Deletions cut 6 bases from V and 1 base from J, with 12 bases between. Per germline, CDR1 SNHLY and CDR2 FYNNEI. DNA for the CDR3: TGTGCCAGCAGGGAGGGACAGAAGAACACCGGGGAGCTGTTTTTT. Translated, it gives CASREGQKNTGELFF. Combining the CDR3 with reference TRBV2 and TRBJ2-2 gives the whole variable domain EPEVTQTPSHQVTQMGQEVILRCVPISNHLYFYWYRQILGQKVEFLVSFYNNEISEKSEIFDDQFSVERPDGSNFTLKIRSTKLEDSAMYFCASREGQKNTGELFFGEGSRLTVL.

As regards this clone: Different DNA sequences within this sample yield the same CDR3. The chain joins TRBV28 to TRBJ2-1; TRBD2 agrees at 8 bases. J was trimmed by 0 bases and V by 5 bases; bases with no gene match: 3. From germline, CDR1 is MDHEN and CDR2 SYDVKM. This CDR3 spans 15 amino acids. CDR3 nucleotides: TGTGCCAGCAGTCTCGGGACTAGCTCCTACAATGAGCAGTTCTTC. Its translation is CASSLGTSSYNEQFF.

The gene calls are TRBV28 and TRBJ2-4; a possible D gene is TRBD1 (5 bases). CDR1 and CDR2 (germline): MDHEN, SYDVKM. Trimming removed 3 bases from V and 3 bases from J, with 9 bases in between. This CDR3 contains 14 residues. CDR3 amino acids: CASSFQGIKNIQYF. Written as DNA, the CDR3 is TGTGCCAGCAGTTTTCAGGGTATCAAAAACATTCAGTACTTC.

This rearrangement joins TRBV2 to TRBJ2-7; a possible D gene is TRBD2 (5 bases). Germline loops: CDR1 SNHLY, CDR2 FYNNEI. The ends were cut back, 3 bases at V and 3 bases at J, with 12 bases in the middle. This CDR3 is built from 14 residues. The CDR3 nucleotides are TGTGCCAGCAGTGATCAAGGGAGCCTCTACGAGCAGTACTTC. Its protein is CASSDQGSLYEQYF.

The rearrangement links TRBV27 to TRBJ1-1; tentatively, D is TRBD1 (5 bases). Trimming stripped 3 bases from V and 5 bases from J, with 22 bases between. This CDR3 is 17 amino acids long. The germline V gene encodes CDR1 MNHEY and CDR2 SMNVEV (reference sequence). CDR3 DNA sequence: TGTGCCAGCAGTTTTAGAAGGGGACGTGATAGGAGGACTGAAGCTTTCTTT. Translating gives CASSFRRGRDRRTEAFF.

The rearrangement joins TRBV11-1 to TRBJ2-7; TRBD2 matches at 14 bases. CDR1 is SGHAT and CDR2 is FQDESV in the germline V gene (reference sequence). The length of the CDR3 is 16 residues. Unmatched junction bases numbered 6, after V lost 6 bases and J lost 2 bases. The CDR3 sequence: CASSSPGLAGAYEQYF. CDR3 DNA sequence: TGTGCCAGCAGTTCGCCGGGACTAGCGGGGGCCTACGAGCAGTACTTC.

The V and J genes are TRBV27 and TRBJ1-2, with D maybe TRBD1 (6 bases). Trimming left V 6 bases short and J 7 bases short, with 18 bases between. The germline gives CDR1 MNHEY, CDR2 SMNVEV (reference sequence). CDR3 length: 14 amino acids. The CDR3 spells CASSPRQAGAGYTF. CDR3 DNA: TGTGCCAGCAGCCCGAGACAGGCCGGGGCTGGCTACACCTTC.